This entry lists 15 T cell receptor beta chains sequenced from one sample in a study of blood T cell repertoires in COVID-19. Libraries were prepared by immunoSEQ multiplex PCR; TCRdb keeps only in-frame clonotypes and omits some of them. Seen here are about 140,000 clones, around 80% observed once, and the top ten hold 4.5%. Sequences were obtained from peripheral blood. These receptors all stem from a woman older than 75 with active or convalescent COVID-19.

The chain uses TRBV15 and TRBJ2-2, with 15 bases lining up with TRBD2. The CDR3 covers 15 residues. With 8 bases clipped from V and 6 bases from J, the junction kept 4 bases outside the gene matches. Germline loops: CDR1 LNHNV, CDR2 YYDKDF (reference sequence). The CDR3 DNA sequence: TGTGCCACCGGAGGACTAGCGGGGGGGCCCGGGGAGCTGTTTTTT. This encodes CATGGLAGGPGELFF.

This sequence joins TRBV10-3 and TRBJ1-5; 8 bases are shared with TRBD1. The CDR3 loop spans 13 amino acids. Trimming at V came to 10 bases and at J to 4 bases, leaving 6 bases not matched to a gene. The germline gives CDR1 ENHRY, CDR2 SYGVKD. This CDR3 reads CATTGEWNQPQHF. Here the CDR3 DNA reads TGTGCCACGACAGGGGAGTGGAATCAGCCCCAGCATTTT.

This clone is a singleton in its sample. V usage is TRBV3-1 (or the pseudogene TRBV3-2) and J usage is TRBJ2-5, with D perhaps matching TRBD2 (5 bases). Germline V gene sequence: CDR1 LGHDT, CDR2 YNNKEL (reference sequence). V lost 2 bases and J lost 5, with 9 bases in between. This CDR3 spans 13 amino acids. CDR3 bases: TGTGCCAGCAGCCAACTAGGAGGTGAGACCCAGTACTTC. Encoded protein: CASSQLGGETQYF.

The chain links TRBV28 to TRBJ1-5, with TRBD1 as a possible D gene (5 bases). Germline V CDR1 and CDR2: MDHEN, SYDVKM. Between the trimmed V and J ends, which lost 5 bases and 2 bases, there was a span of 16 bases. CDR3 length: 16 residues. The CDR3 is CASSPQNNRRNQPQHF. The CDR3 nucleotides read TGTGCCAGCAGTCCGCAGAATAACAGGCGCAATCAGCCCCAGCATTTT.

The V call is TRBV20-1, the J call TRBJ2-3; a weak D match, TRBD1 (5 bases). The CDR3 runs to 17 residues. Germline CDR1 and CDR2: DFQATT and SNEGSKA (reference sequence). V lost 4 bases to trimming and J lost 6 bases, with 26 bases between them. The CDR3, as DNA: TGCAGTGCTACTGAGCTCCCGGACAATCACCTAGGGGATACGCAGTATTTT. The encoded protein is CSATELPDNHLGDTQYF.

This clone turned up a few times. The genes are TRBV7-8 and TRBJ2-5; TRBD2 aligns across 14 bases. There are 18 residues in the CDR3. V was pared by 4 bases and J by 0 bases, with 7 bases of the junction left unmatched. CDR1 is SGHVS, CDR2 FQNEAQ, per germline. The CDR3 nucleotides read TGTGCCAGCAGCTCGGGACTAGCGGGGGCCTCGTACCAAGAGACCCAGTACTTC. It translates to CASSSGLAGASYQETQYF.

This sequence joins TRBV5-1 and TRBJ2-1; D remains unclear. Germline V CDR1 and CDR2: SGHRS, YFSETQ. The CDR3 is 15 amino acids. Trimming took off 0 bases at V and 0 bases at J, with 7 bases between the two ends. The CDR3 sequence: CASSLGAVSYNEQFF. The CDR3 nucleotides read TGCGCCAGCAGCTTGGGCGCTGTCTCCTACAATGAGCAGTTCTTC.

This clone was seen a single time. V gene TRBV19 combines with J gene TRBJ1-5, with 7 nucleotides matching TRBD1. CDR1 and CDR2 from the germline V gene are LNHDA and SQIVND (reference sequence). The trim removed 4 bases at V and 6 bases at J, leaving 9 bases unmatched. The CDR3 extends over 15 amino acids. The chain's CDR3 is CASSTTGASSQPQHF. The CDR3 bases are TGTGCCAGTAGTACTACAGGGGCCTCGTCTCAGCCCCAGCATTTT.

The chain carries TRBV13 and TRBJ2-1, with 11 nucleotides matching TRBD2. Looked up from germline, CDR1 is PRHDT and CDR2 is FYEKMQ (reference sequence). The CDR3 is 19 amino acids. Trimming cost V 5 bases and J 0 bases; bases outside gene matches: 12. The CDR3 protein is CASSHTSGGSLRSYNEQFF. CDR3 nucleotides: TGTGCCAGCAGCCACACTAGCGGGGGCTCCCTACGCTCCTACAATGAGCAGTTCTTC.

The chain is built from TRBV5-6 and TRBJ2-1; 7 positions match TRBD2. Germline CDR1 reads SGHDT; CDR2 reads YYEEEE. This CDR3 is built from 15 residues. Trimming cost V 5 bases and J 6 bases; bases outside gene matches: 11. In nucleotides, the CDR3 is TGTGCCAGCAGGCTCTGGGGGGAGGGTCCCAATGAGCAGTTCTTC. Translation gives CASRLWGEGPNEQFF.

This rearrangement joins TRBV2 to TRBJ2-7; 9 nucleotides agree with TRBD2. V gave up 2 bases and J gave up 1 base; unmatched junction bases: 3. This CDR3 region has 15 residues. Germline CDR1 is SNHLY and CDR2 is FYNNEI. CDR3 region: CASSEQRGASYEQYF. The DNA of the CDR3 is TGTGCCAGCAGTGAACAGCGGGGGGCTTCCTACGAGCAGTACTTC.

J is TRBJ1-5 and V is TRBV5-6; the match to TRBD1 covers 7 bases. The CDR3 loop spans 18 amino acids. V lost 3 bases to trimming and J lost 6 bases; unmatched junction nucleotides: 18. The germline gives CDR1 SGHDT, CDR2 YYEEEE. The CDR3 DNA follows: TGTGCCAGCAGCTCCTCCTCCGACAGGGTTTTGTCTGGTCAGCCCCAGCATTTT. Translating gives CASSSSSDRVLSGQPQHF.

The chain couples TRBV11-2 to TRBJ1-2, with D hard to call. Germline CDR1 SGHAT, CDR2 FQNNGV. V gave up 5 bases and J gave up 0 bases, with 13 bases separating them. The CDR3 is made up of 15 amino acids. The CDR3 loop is CASSPQAGPNYGYTF. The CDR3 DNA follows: TGTGCCAGCAGCCCGCAGGCAGGCCCTAACTATGGCTACACCTTC. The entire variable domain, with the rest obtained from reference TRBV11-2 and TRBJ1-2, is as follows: EAGVAQSPRYKIIEKRQSVAFWCNPISGHATLYWYQQILGQGPKLLIQFQNNGVVDDSQLPKDRFSAERLKGVDSTLKIQPAKLEDSAVYLCASSPQAGPNYGYTFGSGTRLTVV.

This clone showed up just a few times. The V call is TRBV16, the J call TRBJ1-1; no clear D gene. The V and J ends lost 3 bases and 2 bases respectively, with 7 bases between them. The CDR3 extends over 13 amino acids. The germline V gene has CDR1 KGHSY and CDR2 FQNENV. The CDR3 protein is CASSQVRNTEAFF. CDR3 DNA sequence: TGTGCCAGCAGCCAGGTTAGAAACACTGAAGCTTTCTTT.

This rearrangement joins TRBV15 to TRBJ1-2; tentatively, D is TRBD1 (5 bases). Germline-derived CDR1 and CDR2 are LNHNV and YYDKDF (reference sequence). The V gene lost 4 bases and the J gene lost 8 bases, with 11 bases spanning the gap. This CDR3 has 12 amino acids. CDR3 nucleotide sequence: TGTGCCACCAGCATCGGGGGGACCGGCTACACCTTC. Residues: CATSIGGTGYTF. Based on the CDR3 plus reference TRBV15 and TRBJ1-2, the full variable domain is DAMVIQNPRYQVTQFGKPVTLSCSQTLNHNVMYWYQQKSSQAPKLLFHYYDKDFNNEADTPDNFQSRRPNTSFCFLDIRSPGLGDTAMYLCATSIGGTGYTFGSGTRLTVV.